The 10 T cell receptor beta chains in this list originate from one sample, sequenced in a study of cytomegalovirus exposure and HLA in healthy donors. PCR was performed using 60 Vbeta and 13 Jbeta primers. Assay used: immunoSEQ multiplex PCR; TCRdb lists only in-frame clones, some missing. The sample carries about 160,000 clones, 80% recorded once. Sequencing used PBMCs. The receptor set was obtained from a woman aged 50 to 65 in good health and CMV-seropositive.

This clone was seen a few times. The rearrangement uses TRBV2 and TRBJ1-4; unclear D gene. This CDR3 region has 12 residues. V was shortened by 3 bases and J by 5 bases, with 4 bases between the two germline ends. In germline, CDR1 is SNHLY, CDR2 FYNNEI. CDR3 DNA sequence: TGTGCCAGCAGTGAGCAGAATGAAAAACTGTTTTTT. It specifies CASSEQNEKLFF. Drawing the rest from reference TRBV2 and TRBJ1-4, the complete variable domain is EPEVTQTPSHQVTQMGQEVILRCVPISNHLYFYWYRQILGQKVEFLVSFYNNEISEKSEIFDDQFSVERPDGSNFTLKIRSTKLEDSAMYFCASSEQNEKLFFGSGTQLSVL.

This chain uses TRBV25-1 with TRBJ2-1, with TRBD2 matching over 10 bases. V was clipped by 6 bases and J by 7 bases; unmatched bases: 18. Germline CDR1 MGHDK, CDR2 SYGVNS. The CDR3 sequence is 18 residues long. The CDR3: CASSHTGGGSGRTNEQFF. The CDR3 DNA reads TGTGCCAGCAGCCACACGGGGGGGGGTAGCGGGAGGACGAATGAGCAGTTCTTC.

Only a few counts were recorded for this clone. The rearrangement joins TRBV28 to TRBJ1-1; 9 nucleotides align to TRBD1. CDR3 size: 15 residues. The V gene's germline CDR1 is MDHEN and CDR2 SYDVKM. Losses at the gene ends were 2 bases for V and 6 bases for J; bases not matched to a gene: 7. The CDR3 loop reads CASSLTGTGRAEAFF. CDR3 nucleotide sequence: TGTGCCAGCAGTTTAACCGGGACAGGGAGGGCTGAAGCTTTCTTT.

The rearrangement links TRBV7-8 to TRBJ1-4, with 8 positions matching TRBD1. Germline CDR1 reads SGHVS; CDR2 reads FQNEAQ. V was pared by 6 bases and J by 8 bases, with 8 bases of the junction left unmatched. The CDR3 is 14 amino acids. The CDR3 is CASRQPGTGEKLFF. CDR3 DNA: TGTGCCAGCAGGCAACCCGGGACAGGCGAAAAACTGTTTTTT.

The gene calls are TRBV2 and TRBJ1-6, with 7 bases identical to TRBD1. CDR1 SNHLY and CDR2 FYNNEI come from the germline V gene. V lost 6 bases and J lost 10; bases outside the gene matches: 9. CDR3 length: 14 residues. The CDR3 nucleotides are TGTGCCAGCAGCGGACAGGATTCGGTATCACCCCTCCACTTT. This sequence encodes CASSGQDSVSPLHF.

Points on this clone: Sequence at one end of the junction differs from germline and may be a read error. This chain links TRBV7-2 with TRBJ2-1, with TRBD2 identical over 7 bases. The germline V gene has CDR1 SGHTA and CDR2 FQGNSA. This CDR3 region has 17 residues. Here the CDR3 DNA reads TGTGCCAGCAGCTTCGTTCGCGGGACTATTGTCTACGATGAGCAGTTCTTC. Translation gives CASSFVRGTIVYDEQFF.

The rearrangement uses TRBV11-3 and TRBJ2-5; TRBD2 matches 13 bases. V shed 5 bases and J 3 bases; nucleotides not matched to a gene: 9. The CDR3 contains 17 residues. Germline CDR1 and CDR2: SGHNT and YENEEA. CDR3 bases: TGTGCCAGCAGCCAGGGATTACTAGCGGGAGGGAAAGAGACCCAGTACTTC. Amino acid sequence: CASSQGLLAGGKETQYF.

This sequence joins TRBV7-3 and TRBJ2-2, with D possibly being TRBD1 (8 bases). V lost 4 bases and J 5 bases, leaving 17 bases between the germline ends. This CDR3 spans 16 amino acids. The germline V gene encodes CDR1 SGHTA and CDR2 FQGTGA. The CDR3 DNA follows: TGTGCCAGCAGCTCCCGGACAGGGAGGGGAACCGGGGAGCTGTTTTTT. Its translation is CASSSRTGRGTGELFF.

V is TRBV18 and J is TRBJ2-3; 7 bases are a match to TRBD2. The CDR3 spans 15 residues. Germline V gene sequence: CDR1 KGHSH, CDR2 LQKENI. V gave up 5 bases and J gave up 0 bases; unmatched junction bases: 5. CDR3: CASSVSGTSTDTQYF. The CDR3 DNA is TGTGCCAGCTCAGTGAGCGGGACGAGCACAGATACGCAGTATTTT.

In its sample, this clone was seen once. The chain is built from TRBV19 and TRBJ1-4, with 7 bases matching TRBD1. J gave up 7 bases and V 5 bases, and 4 bases lay outside the gene matches. The CDR3 runs 13 residues. The V gene's germline CDR1 is LNHDA and CDR2 SQIVND (reference sequence). Here the CDR3 DNA reads TGTGCCAGTAGTTCGACAGGGATTGAAAAACTGTTTTTT. Translated, it gives CASSSTGIEKLFF.